This entry features one T cell receptor (beta chain) sequence. The antigen it binds to is not known. Base qualities are not recorded, but no much larger clone differs from it by a single base. The data stem from a study of Ad26.COV2.S vaccination and SARS-CoV-2 variants (dated by TCRdb to the early 2020s). With respect to the entire study: Donors in the vaccine arm were drawn from COV1001, a phase I-IIa trial of Ad26.COV2.S in healthy adults that was multicentre, randomized, double-blind and placebo-controlled. A total of around 32 samples were included in the TCR-sequenced set, comprising around 19 Ad26.COV2.S vaccine recipients, 5 placebo recipients and 8 SARS-CoV-2 convalescent individuals. Investigators remained blinded to trial group allocation during experiments and outcome assessment. Dosing of Ad26.COV2.S was intramuscular, at either 5x10^10 or 1x10^11 viral particles, delivered as one shot or as two shots spaced 56 days apart. TCRbeta repertoire sequencing served as the tool for gauging how specific and how broad the SARS-CoV-2-reactive T cell receptors were following Ad26.COV2.S vaccination. Trial participants were randomized into five groups of five, in which low-dose or high-dose Ad26.COV2.S was given once or twice, or placebo was given on both occasions.

TCRbeta CDR3 regions were sequenced with the immunoSEQ Assay. After extraction, genomic DNA underwent amplification by bias-controlled multiplex PCR, followed by high-throughput sequencing. In the original analysis: Collapsing and filtering of sequences were performed to quantify the absolute abundance of each unique TCRbeta CDR3 region. T cell fraction was estimated by normalization of TCRbeta template counts to usable DNA, with usable DNA being measured through amplification of reference genes present in all nucleated cells. Repertoire TCRs were annotated as SARS-CoV-2-specific when V gene, CDR3 amino acid sequence and J gene were exactly matched to a known reactive TCR set. The reference SARS-CoV-2 TCR set was obtained from MIRA and was filtered for enrichment in COVID-19-positive ImmuneCODE repertoires, whereby public or cross-reactive TCRs were removed. Using the MIRA antigens, annotated TCRs were further analysed by specific ORF or by position within an ORF. Breadth was defined as annotated unique rearrangements over total unique productive rearrangements; depth was the summed frequency of those rearrangements. Two-sided Wilcoxon rank-sum tests were applied when comparing TCR breadth between groups. TCRdb stores this immuneACCESS table with in-frame sequences only. Part of the clones is absent; in the studies checked, under half of the shortfall reflects unresolved V genes, and no reason is known for the rest. The DNA gave D and trimming, while V, J and clone size come from that table. Here the sample has hundreds of thousands of clones; roughly 84% occur a single time. Roughly 3.1% of the sample belongs to the ten largest clones.

The research as a whole found: After vaccination, substantial breadth of spike-specific CD8+ and CD4+ T cell responses was reported. The study was not powered to compare responses between vaccine doses or regimens. Non-spike TCR breadth was comparable between vaccine and placebo recipients, consistent with the vaccine containing only spike. Higher spike-specific TCR breadth was observed in Ad26.COV2.S recipients than in placebo recipients (P = 0.0014). The authors noted that the TCR breadth and depth analyses may have underestimated total T cell responses.

The sample's treatment or condition label, decoded: roughly 19 received Ad26.COV2.S at low or high dose, single or two shots; a few received placebo; per-sample allocation not given. For vaccine and placebo recipients, repertoires were sequenced using samples collected on day 63 after the first injection. In Cohort 1b, some 25 adults aged 18-55 years were enrolled at a single site in Boston, USA, between 29 July and 7 August 2020. Ad26.COV2.S consisted of a replication-incompetent adenovirus type 26 vector by which a prefusion-stabilized SARS-CoV-2 spike protein from the original Wuhan strain was expressed. The source was peripheral blood, collected in a trial of Ad26.COV2.S vaccine versus placebo. This receptor was identified in a person between 18 and 59 years old who received the Ad26.COV2.S COVID-19 vaccine or a placebo.

The CDR3 is CASSQIRTGEHYNEQFF. The DNA sequence follows: TGTGCCAGCAGCCAGATTAGGACAGGGGAGCACTACAATGAGCAGTTCTTC. The V gene is TRBV14 and the J gene is TRBJ2-1, with 9 junctional bases fitting TRBD1. Germline trimming: 3 bases from V, 3 bases from J; junction bases outside gene matches: 9. From its cysteine to its phenylalanine, the CDR3 spans 17 amino acids. Of all the DNA, just the CDR3 is kept, 51 bases in frame from base 1. The germline V gene sets CDR1 to SGHDN and CDR2 to FVKESK.